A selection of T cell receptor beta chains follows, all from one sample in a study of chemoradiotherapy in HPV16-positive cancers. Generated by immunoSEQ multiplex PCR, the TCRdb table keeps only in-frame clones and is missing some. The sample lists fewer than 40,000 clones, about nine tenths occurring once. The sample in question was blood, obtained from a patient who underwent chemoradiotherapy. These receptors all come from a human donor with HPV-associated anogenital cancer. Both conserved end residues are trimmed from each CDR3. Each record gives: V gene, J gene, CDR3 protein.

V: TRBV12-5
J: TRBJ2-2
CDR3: ASGLALTGQGNTGELF

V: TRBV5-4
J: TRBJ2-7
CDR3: ASSFGTGGHEQY

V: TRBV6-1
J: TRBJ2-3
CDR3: ASSGLAGGPPDTQY

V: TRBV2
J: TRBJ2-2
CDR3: ASSGGQTNTGELF

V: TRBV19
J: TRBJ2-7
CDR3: ASSIIAETYEQY

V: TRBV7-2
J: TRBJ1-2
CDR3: ASSLWQNYGYT

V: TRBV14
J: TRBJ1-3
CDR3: ASRRDRASGNTIY

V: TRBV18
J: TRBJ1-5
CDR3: ASSSHSDQPQH

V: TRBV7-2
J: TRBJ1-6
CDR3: ASSSYREKPLH

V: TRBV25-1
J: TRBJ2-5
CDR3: ASSGGTAQETQY

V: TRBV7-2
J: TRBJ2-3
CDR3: ASSLDRAKGTDTQY

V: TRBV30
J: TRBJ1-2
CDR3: AWRQGAFT

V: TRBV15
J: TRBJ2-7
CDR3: ATSRDRDRGNLAYEQY

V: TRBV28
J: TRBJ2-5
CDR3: ASSAFSGGTETQY

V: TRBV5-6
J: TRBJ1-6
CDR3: ASSPPFASVNSPLH

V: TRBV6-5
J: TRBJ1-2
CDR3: ASTRDRLIYT

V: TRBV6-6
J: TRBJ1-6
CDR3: ASSYIVHGYNSPLH

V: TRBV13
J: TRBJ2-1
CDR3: ASSFGGGDDEQF

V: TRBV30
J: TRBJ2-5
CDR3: AFHASLGTQY

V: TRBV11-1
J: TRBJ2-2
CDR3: ASSPLRRTGELF

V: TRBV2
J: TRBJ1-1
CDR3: ASSAQGQDVTEAF

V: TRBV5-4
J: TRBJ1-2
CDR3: ASSLIGTAGGYT

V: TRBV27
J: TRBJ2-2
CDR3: ASRLAPGAGELF

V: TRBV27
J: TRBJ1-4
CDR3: ASSLSYATNEKLF

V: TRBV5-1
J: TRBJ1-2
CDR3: ASSQGQSGYGYT

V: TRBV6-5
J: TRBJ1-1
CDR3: ASSIHGQGGTEAF

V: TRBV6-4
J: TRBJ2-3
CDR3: ASSLAGGNTDTQY

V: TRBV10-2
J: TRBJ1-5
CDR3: ASRDGANQPQH

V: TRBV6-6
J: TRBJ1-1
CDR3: ASSYSTQPPTEAF

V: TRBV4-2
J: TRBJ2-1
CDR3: ASSQGVFREQF

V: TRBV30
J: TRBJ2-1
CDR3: AWSPGWLAGGGGEF

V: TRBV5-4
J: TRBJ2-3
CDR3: ASSRSGAPDTQY

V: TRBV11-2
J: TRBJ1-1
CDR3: ASSVTQGGNTEAF

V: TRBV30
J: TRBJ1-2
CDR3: AWRGRSGGRGTGYT

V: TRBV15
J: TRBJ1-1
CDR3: ATSYRVLNTEAF

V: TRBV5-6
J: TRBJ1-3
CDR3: ASSLNLGFSGNTIY

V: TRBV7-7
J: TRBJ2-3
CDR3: ASSPWGGDTQY

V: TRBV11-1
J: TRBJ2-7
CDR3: ASSLWGEGPEQY

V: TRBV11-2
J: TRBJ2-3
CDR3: ASSETLMTDTQY

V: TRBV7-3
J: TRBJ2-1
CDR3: ASSLWDRGWSEQF

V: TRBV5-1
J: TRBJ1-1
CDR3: ASTRTGTEAF